The sample holds many counts of the clone carrying this T cell receptor (beta chain). Its target is unknown. TCRdb reprocessed the multiplex PCR reads with MiXCR, giving one entry per CDR3 protein. The data show about 220,000 distinct CDR3 sequences, with 34% seen just once and 3% to 4% held by the top ten. Axillary draining lymph nodes of breast cancer patients supplied the node samples. This specimen comes from a study of breast tumors, draining lymph nodes, adjacent tissues. Study outcomes and limitations: Data fit most tumor T cells coming from lymph node, expanding in tumor. Compared with lymph nodes, tumors were less diverse; compared with nontumor tissue, more.

Germline CDR1 reads LGHNA; CDR2 reads YSLEER. The CDR3 has 15 residues. J was trimmed by 2 bases and V by 1 base; bases with no gene match: 5. The sample was axillary lymph node tissue. The receptor was isolated from a female donor with breast cancer. Some clones in this sample may be carry-over from other donors' samples. The rearrangement joins TRBV4-3 to TRBJ2-7; 7 bases map to TRBD1. The CDR3 region is CASSQGTGLTYEQYF. The CDR3 DNA reads as TGCGCCAGCAGCCAAGGGACAGGCCTCACCTACGAGCAGTACTTC.